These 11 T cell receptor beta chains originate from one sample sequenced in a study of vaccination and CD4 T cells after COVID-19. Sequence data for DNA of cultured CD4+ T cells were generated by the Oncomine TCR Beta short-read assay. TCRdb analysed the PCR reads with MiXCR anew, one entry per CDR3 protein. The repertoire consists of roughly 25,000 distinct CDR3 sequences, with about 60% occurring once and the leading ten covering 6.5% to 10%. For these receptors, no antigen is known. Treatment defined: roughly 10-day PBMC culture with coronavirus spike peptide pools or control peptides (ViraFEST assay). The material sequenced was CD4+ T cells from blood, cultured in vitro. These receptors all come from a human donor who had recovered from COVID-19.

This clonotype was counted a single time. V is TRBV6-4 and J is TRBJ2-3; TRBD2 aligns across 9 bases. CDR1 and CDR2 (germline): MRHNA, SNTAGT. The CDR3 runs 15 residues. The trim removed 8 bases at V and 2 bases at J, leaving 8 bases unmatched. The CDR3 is CASGRTSAHTDTQYF. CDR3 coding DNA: TGTGCCAGCGGCCGGACTAGCGCCCACACAGATACGCAGTATTTT.

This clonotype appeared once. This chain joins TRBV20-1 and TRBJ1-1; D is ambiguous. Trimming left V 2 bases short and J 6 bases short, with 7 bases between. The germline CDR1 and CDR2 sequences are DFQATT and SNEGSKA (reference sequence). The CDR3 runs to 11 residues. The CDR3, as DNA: TGCAGTGCTAGACCAGGCGCTGAAGCTTTCTTT. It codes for CSARPGAEAFF.

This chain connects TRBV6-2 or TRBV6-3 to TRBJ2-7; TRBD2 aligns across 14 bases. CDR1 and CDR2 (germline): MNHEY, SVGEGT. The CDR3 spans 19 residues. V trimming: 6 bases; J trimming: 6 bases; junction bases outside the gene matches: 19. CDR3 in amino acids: CASRRQGTSGRLRLREQYF. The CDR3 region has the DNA TGTGCCAGCAGGCGACAAGGGACTAGCGGGAGATTAAGGCTACGCGAGCAGTACTTC.

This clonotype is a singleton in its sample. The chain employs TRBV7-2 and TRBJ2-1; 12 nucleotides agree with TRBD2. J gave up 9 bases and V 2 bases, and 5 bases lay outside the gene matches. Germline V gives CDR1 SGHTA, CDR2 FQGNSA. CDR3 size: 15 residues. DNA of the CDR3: TGTGCCAGCAGCTTACTAGCGGGAGGGCGGGGTGAGCAGTTCTTC. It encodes CASSLLAGGRGEQFF.

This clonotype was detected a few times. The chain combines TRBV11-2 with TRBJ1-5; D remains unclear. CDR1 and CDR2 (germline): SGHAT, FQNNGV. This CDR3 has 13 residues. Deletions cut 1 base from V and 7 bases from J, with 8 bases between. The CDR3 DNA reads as TGTGCCAGCAGCTTAGGGCGGGCCCAGCCCCAGCATTTT. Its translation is CASSLGRAQPQHF.

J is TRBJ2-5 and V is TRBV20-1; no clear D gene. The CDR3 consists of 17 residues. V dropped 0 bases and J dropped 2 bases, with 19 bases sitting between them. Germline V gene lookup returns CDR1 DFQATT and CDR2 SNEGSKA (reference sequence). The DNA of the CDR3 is TGCAGTGCTAGAGATCGCTCGCCTAGATGGGTTCAAGAGACCCAGTACTTC. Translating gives CSARDRSPRWVQETQYF.

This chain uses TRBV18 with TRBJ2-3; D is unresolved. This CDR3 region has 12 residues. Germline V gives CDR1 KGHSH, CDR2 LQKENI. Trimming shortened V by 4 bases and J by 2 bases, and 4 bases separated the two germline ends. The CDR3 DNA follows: TGTGCCAGCTCACGATACACAGATACGCAGTATTTT. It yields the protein CASSRYTDTQYF.

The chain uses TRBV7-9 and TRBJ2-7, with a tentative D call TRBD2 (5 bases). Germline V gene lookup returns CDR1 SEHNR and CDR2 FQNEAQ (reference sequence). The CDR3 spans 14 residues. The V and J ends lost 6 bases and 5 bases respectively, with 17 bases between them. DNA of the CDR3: TGTGCCAGCAGTTCGGACTTCCCCGCCGACGAGCAGTACTTC. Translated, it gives CASSSDFPADEQYF.

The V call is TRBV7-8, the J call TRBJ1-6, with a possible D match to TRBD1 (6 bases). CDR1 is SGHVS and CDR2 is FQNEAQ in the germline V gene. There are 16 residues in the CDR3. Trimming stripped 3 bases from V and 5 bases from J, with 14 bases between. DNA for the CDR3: TGTGCCAGCAGCTTGGCGATGGGGACAAATAATTCACCCCTCCACTTT. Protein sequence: CASSLAMGTNNSPLHF.

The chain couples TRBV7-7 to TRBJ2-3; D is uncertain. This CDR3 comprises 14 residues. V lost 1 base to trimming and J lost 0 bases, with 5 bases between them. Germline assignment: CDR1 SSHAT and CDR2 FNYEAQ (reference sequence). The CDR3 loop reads CASSLGASTDTQYF. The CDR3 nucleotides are TGTGCCAGCAGCTTAGGGGCTAGCACAGATACGCAGTATTTT.

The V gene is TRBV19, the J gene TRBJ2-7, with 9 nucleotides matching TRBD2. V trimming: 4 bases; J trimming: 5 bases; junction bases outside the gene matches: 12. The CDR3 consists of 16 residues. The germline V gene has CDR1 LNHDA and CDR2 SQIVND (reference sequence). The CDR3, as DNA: TGTGCCAGTAGTACACAGAAAAGCGGGAGGCCCCACGAGCAGTACTTC. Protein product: CASSTQKSGRPHEQYF.